The T cell receptor (beta chain) described here comes from a study of tumor-infiltrating lymphocytes in primary liver carcinoma. Without any cell sorting, roughly 18-30 mg of bulk tissue yielded co-extracted RNA and DNA. This clonotype has more than one count but fewer than ten. This may be a read error, as it is one base from a much larger clone. Synthesis of TCR beta cDNA was carried out from 500 ng total RNA with a constant-region primer. Employing slightly modified ARM-PCR, three nested multiplex PCR rounds were run, and these gave rise to the TCR beta libraries. Researchers ran the first two PCR rounds for roughly 11 cycles each with TRBV1-TRBV30 forward primers and a C-beta reverse primer. TCRdb re-derived calls from the multiplex PCR reads in MiXCR, one entry per CDR3 protein. The table has roughly 100,000 distinct CDR3 sequences, roughly 80% seen once. There are 15 residues in the CDR3. CDR1 is MDHEN and CDR2 is SYDVKM in the germline V gene.

Material: liver tumor tissue from sampling region 3. The subset: tumor region T3, left-lateral pole. V usage is TRBV28 and J usage is TRBJ1-1; 10 positions match TRBD1. This sequence was found in a man aged 40-49 years with primary liver carcinoma and hepatitis B virus infection. The CDR3 spells CPSSTPGQGYTEAFF. The CDR3 DNA sequence: TGTCCCAGCAGTACGCCGGGACAGGGGTATACTGAAGCTTTCTTT.